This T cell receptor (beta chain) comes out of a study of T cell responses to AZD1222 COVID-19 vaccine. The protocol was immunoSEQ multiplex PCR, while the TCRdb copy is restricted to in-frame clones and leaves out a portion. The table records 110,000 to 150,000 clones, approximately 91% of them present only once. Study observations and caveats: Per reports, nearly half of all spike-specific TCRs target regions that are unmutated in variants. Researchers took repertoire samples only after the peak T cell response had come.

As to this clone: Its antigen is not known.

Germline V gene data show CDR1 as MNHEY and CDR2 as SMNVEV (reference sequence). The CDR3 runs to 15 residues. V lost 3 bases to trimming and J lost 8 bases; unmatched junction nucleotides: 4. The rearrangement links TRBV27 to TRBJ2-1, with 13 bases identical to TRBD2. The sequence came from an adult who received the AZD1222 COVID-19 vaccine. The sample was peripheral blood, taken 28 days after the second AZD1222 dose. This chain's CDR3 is CASSFGTSGNYEQFF. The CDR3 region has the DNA TGTGCCAGCAGTTTCGGGACTAGCGGGAACTATGAGCAGTTCTTC.